This passage covers 15 T cell receptor beta chains from one sample sequenced in a study of T cells after yellow fever vaccination. TCRdb reprocessed the 5' RACE reads with MiXCR, giving one entry per CDR3 protein. The table has 450,000 to 600,000 distinct CDR3 sequences, roughly 12% seen once. The sequencing used PBMCs, collected on the day of the yellow fever booster vaccination. The receptors here all came from a man aged 30-40 years who received the YFV17D yellow fever vaccine.

The chain links TRBV9 to TRBJ2-3, with 8 bases lining up with TRBD2. Germline CDR1 reads SGDLS; CDR2 reads YYNGEE. Trimming removed 3 bases from V and 6 bases from J; junction bases left unmatched: 12. CDR3 length: 16 amino acids. The CDR3 reads CASSAASGQVHDTQYF. In DNA, the CDR3 is TGTGCCAGCAGCGCTGCTAGCGGGCAAGTACACGATACGCAGTATTTT.

This clonotype was seen only a few times. The chain employs TRBV5-5 and TRBJ2-7; no reliable D call. Trimming shortened V by 4 bases and J by 2 bases, and 7 bases separated the two germline ends. Germline-derived CDR1 and CDR2 are SGHKS and YYEKEE (reference sequence). This CDR3 has 12 residues. The CDR3: CASSQLPYEQYF. CDR3 nucleotide sequence: TGTGCCAGCAGCCAACTTCCCTACGAGCAGTACTTC.

This clonotype appeared a few times. The chain carries TRBV12-3 or TRBV12-4 and TRBJ1-6, with 11 bases matching TRBD1. This CDR3 spans 15 amino acids. With V trimmed by 6 bases and J by 10 bases, 8 bases remained unmatched. The CDR3: CASSLGTGGLSPLHF. CDR3 bases: TGTGCCAGCAGCCTCGGGACAGGGGGTTTGTCACCCCTCCACTTT.

This clonotype was observed a few times. The chain carries TRBV7-6 and TRBJ2-7; TRBD1 or TRBD2 may be the D gene (5 bases each). The CDR3 extends over 14 amino acids. Trimming left V 6 bases short and J 6 bases short, with 18 bases between. Germline V gene sequence: CDR1 SGHVS, CDR2 FNYEAQ. The CDR3: CASRGGGVQGEQYF. The CDR3 DNA follows: TGTGCCAGCAGAGGAGGAGGTGTTCAGGGCGAGCAGTACTTC.

This clonotype was seen more than once but under ten times. The J gene is TRBJ2-5, the V gene TRBV3-1; D not certain. CDR1 and CDR2 (germline): LGHDT, YNNKEL (reference sequence). Trimming removed 2 bases from V and 4 bases from J, with 11 bases in between. There are 14 residues in the CDR3. Here the CDR3 reads CASSQWATGETQYF. DNA for the CDR3: TGTGCCAGCAGCCAATGGGCGACCGGAGAGACCCAGTACTTC.

This sequence joins TRBV3-1 and TRBJ1-4; D perhaps matches TRBD1 (6 bases). From germline, CDR1 is LGHDT and CDR2 YNNKEL (reference sequence). The CDR3 contains 15 residues. Trimming cost V 4 bases and J 1 base, with 10 bases left between them. The CDR3 DNA reads as TGTGCCAGCAGCCCGCACAGGGAAACTAATGAAAAACTGTTTTTT. Encoded protein: CASSPHRETNEKLFF.

J is TRBJ1-4 and V is TRBV20-1, with TRBD1 identical over 10 bases. The CDR3 runs 13 residues. Germline V lookup: CDR1 DFQATT, CDR2 SNEGSKA (reference sequence). Trimming removed 5 bases from V and 10 bases from J; junction bases left unmatched: 7. CDR3 sequence: CSAPRQGAAKLFF. The CDR3 DNA reads as TGCAGTGCTCCCAGACAGGGGGCGGCAAAACTGTTTTTT.

This chain joins TRBV11-2 and TRBJ1-4; perhaps TRBD1 as D (5 bases). Trimming removed 5 bases at V and 0 bases at J, with 19 bases between. Per the germline V gene, CDR1 is SGHAT and CDR2 is FQNNGV. This CDR3 has 18 amino acids. CDR3 sequence reads: CASSRQRADRATNEKLFF. In nucleotides, the CDR3 is TGTGCCAGCAGCCGGCAGCGGGCAGACAGAGCAACTAATGAAAAACTGTTTTTT. Using reference TRBV11-2 and TRBJ1-4 for the parts outside the CDR3, the full variable domain is EAGVAQSPRYKIIEKRQSVAFWCNPISGHATLYWYQQILGQGPKLLIQFQNNGVVDDSQLPKDRFSAERLKGVDSTLKIQPAKLEDSAVYLCASSRQRADRATNEKLFFGSGTQLSVL.

The rearrangement joins TRBV19 to TRBJ1-2; the D gene is possibly TRBD1 (6 bases). V was shortened by 4 bases and J by 6 bases, with 12 bases between the two germline ends. Germline V gives CDR1 LNHDA, CDR2 SQIVND (reference sequence). The CDR3 has 13 amino acids. The CDR3 protein is CASSNRGRHGYTF. The DNA for the CDR3 is TGTGCCAGTAGTAACCGGGGGCGCCATGGCTACACCTTC.

Only a few counts were recorded for this clonotype. This chain joins TRBV7-2 and TRBJ1-2; D is unclear. The V gene lost 1 base and the J gene lost 8 bases, with 14 bases spanning the gap. Germline CDR1 SGHTA, CDR2 FQGNSA. The CDR3 is 14 residues long. CDR3 amino acids: CASSLVGDIWGYTF. Here the CDR3 DNA reads TGTGCCAGCAGCTTAGTAGGTGACATTTGGGGCTACACCTTC.

This sequence joins TRBV7-9 and TRBJ1-6; no clear D. This CDR3 spans 12 amino acids. Germline V gene lookup returns CDR1 SEHNR and CDR2 FQNEAQ (reference sequence). Trimming took 6 bases from V and 9 from J, leaving 9 bases between them. CDR3 bases: TGTGCCAGCAGTCCGGATATTTCACCCCTCCACTTT. Protein: CASSPDISPLHF.

The CDR3 sequence: CAWSPQYGNTEAFF. The DNA for the CDR3 is TGTGCCTGGAGCCCCCAGTATGGGAACACTGAAGCTTTCTTT. V is TRBV30 and J is TRBJ1-1; D gene ambiguous. The length of the CDR3 is 14 residues. CDR1 is GTSNPN and CDR2 is SVGIG in the germline V gene (reference sequence). The V gene lost 3 bases and the J gene lost 1 base, with 12 bases spanning the gap.

V and J are TRBV6-2 or TRBV6-3 and TRBJ2-5, with 8 nucleotides matching TRBD2. Germline assignment: CDR1 MNHEY and CDR2 SVGEGT. V gave up 10 bases and J gave up 7 bases; unmatched junction bases: 14. The CDR3 has 14 amino acids. The CDR3 spells CAIQTSSGRVTQYF. The CDR3 DNA sequence: TGTGCCATCCAAACCTCCAGCGGGAGAGTGACCCAGTACTTC.

J is TRBJ2-1 and V is TRBV6-2 or TRBV6-3; 8 bases align to TRBD2. V lost 2 bases and J lost 9; bases outside the gene matches: 6. Germline loops: CDR1 MNHEY, CDR2 SVGEGT. The CDR3 is 14 amino acids. CDR3 in amino acids: CASSYLTSGVEQFF. The CDR3 DNA sequence: TGTGCCAGCAGTTACCTTACTAGCGGCGTTGAGCAGTTCTTC.

This clonotype was recorded many times. The V gene is TRBV5-1, the J gene TRBJ2-7; 7 nucleotides match TRBD2. V was clipped by 7 bases and J by 5 bases; unmatched bases: 6. Germline values: CDR1 SGHRS, CDR2 YFSETQ. The length of the CDR3 is 12 residues. Written as DNA, the CDR3 is TGCGCCAGCGCCAGGGCGGGAGACGAGCAGTACTTC. Protein: CASARAGDEQYF.